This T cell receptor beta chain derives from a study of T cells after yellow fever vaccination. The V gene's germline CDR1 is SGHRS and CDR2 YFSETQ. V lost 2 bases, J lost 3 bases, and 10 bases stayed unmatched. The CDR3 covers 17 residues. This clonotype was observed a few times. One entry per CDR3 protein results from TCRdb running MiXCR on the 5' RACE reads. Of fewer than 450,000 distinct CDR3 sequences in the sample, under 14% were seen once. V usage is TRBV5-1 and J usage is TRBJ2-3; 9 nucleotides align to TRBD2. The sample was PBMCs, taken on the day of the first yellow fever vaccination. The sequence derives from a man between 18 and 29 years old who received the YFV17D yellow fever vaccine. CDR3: CASSLIPLAGGTDTQYF. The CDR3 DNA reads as TGCGCCAGCAGCTTAATTCCTCTTGCGGGGGGGACAGATACGCAGTATTTT.